This T cell receptor beta chain was sequenced for a study of blood T cell repertoires in COVID-19. Study at large: The United States, Italy and Spain supplied acute and convalescent COVID-19 samples. Sample material is recorded as cDNA or gDNA derived from T cells, B-cell-depleted T cells, or PBMCs.

In its sample, this clone was seen once. Authors' analysis steps: From reference gene primer amplification, estimates of nucleated cell counts were derived. Only in-frame clones appear in the TCRdb table, and some are missing; sequencing was by immunoSEQ multiplex PCR. V and J calls and clone size are given by that table; D and trimming were obtained from the DNA. The sample holds about 80,000 clones, less than 90% seen once. The source material was peripheral blood. This TCR derives from a man aged 50-60 years with acute or convalescent COVID-19.

For the CDR3, the DNA is TGTGCCAGCAGCTTAGATGGACAGGTCCTTGAAGCTTTCTTT. It encodes CASSLDGQVLEAFF. The gene calls are TRBV7-2 and TRBJ1-1; 7 bases are shared with TRBD1. This CDR3 is built from 14 residues. V shed 1 base, J shed 7 bases, and the junction held 6 bases outside the gene matches. Germline V gene data show CDR1 as SGHTA and CDR2 as FQGNSA. The entire variable domain, with the rest obtained from reference TRBV7-2 and TRBJ1-1, is as follows: GAGVSQSPSNKVTEKGKDVELRCDPISGHTALYWYRQSLGQGLEFLIYFQGNSAPDKSGLPSDRFSAERTGGSVSTLTIQRTQQEDSAVYLCASSLDGQVLEAFFGQGTRLTVV.